The TCR beta chain under discussion was sequenced for a study of Ad26.COV2.S vaccination and SARS-CoV-2 variants. Study-level background: Participants got Ad26.COV2.S intramuscularly, once or twice 56 days apart. Points from the study as a whole: Placebo recipients had lower spike-specific TCR breadth than vaccine recipients. TCR breadth and depth estimates may have understated total T cell responses.

Details on this clone: No antigen is known for it.

Sequencing was performed with immunoSEQ multiplex PCR; in TCRdb, only in-frame clones are kept and a portion is missing. Among some 500,000 clones listed, nearly 90% were seen once. The treatment denotes: about 20 received Ad26.COV2.S at low or high dose, single or two shots; about 5 received placebo; per-sample allocation not given. Sampling was performed 63 days after the first vaccine or placebo injection. Boston supplied an adult donor aged 18-55 years. Germline V gene data show CDR1 as MDHEN and CDR2 as SYDVKM. This CDR3 comprises 12 residues. Trimming took 3 bases from V and 14 from J, leaving 16 bases between them.

Sequencing was performed on peripheral blood, taken in a trial of Ad26.COV2.S vaccine versus placebo. The clonotype comes from a person aged 18-60 years who received the Ad26.COV2.S COVID-19 vaccine or a placebo. The chain has TRBV28 and TRBJ1-2, with D maybe TRBD1 (5 bases). CDR3: CASSLSQGWSTF. The CDR3 bases are TGTGCCAGCAGTTTGAGTCAGGGATGGAGTACCTTC.